This TCR beta chain appears in the sequencing data of a study of blood T cell repertoires in COVID-19. Study context: T cells, B-cell-depleted T cells, or PBMCs supplied cDNA or gDNA.

The authors' processing: Reference gene primer amplification yielded estimated nucleated cell counts. TCRdb's table, derived via immunoSEQ multiplex PCR, lists solely in-frame clones and lacks some. Clonal size and the V and J genes are those of that table, whereas D and trimming came from the DNA. The sample shows about 250,000 clones, about 93% of them seen only once. Enrolled through a virtual design, the participants were between about 18 and 89 years of age and came from about two dozen US areas. Cohorts were based on clinical histories the participants reported. With 4 bases removed from V and 10 bases from J, the gap between germline ends came to 11 bases. Per germline, CDR1 MDHEN and CDR2 SYDVKM. CDR3 size: 12 residues.

Sequencing used PBMCs or T cells enriched from blood (not recorded which). The chain recombines TRBV28 with TRBJ2-1; D gene unclear. The TCR originated in a woman aged 18 to 35 who had recovered from COVID-19. The CDR3 nucleotides are TGTGCCAGCAGTTCAACAAGACTGGAGCAGTTCTTC. Its translation: CASSSTRLEQFF. The entire variable domain, with the rest obtained from reference TRBV28 and TRBJ2-1, is as follows: DVKVTQSSRYLVKRTGEKVFLECVQDMDHENMFWYRQDPGLGLRLIYFSYDVKMKEKGDIPEGYSVSREKKERFSLILESASTNQTSMYLCASSSTRLEQFFGPGTRLTVL.